This is a list of T cell receptor beta chains from one sample in a study of blood T cell repertoires in COVID-19. The assay was immunoSEQ multiplex PCR, and TCRdb's table has in-frame clones only and misses some. The table lists fewer than 200,000 clones, 70% to 85% of them singletons. The sequenced material came from peripheral blood. The receptors were gathered from a woman at least 80 years old with acute or convalescent COVID-19. The CDR3 runs from the conserved cysteine through the conserved F or W. D genes are given only for firm matches. Clone size appears in some rows only: once, few, many, or a class for an expanded clone.

J: TRBJ1-5
size: -
V: TRBV4-1
D: -
DNA: TGCGCCAGCAGCCAAGCGGTAGCTTATCAGCCCCAGCATTTT
CDR3: CASSQAVAYQPQHF

J: TRBJ2-7
size: -
V: TRBV14
D: TRBD2
DNA: TGTGCCAGCAGCCAGACTAGCGGGAACTACGAGCAGTACTTC
CDR3: CASSQTSGNYEQYF

J: TRBJ1-3
size: -
V: TRBV9
D: -
DNA: TGTGCCAGCAGCGGTGGGGGGGTTTACTCTGGAAACACCATATATTTT
CDR3: CASSGGGVYSGNTIYF

J: TRBJ2-7
size: -
V: TRBV5-1
D: TRBD2
DNA: TGCGCCAGCAGCTTGACCCCTCCGGGGACTAGCGGACCCTACGAGCAGTACTTC
CDR3: CASSLTPPGTSGPYEQYF

J: TRBJ2-6
size: once
V: TRBV19
D: -
DNA: TGTGCCAGCCTCCCACTCACTGGGGCCAACGTCCTGACTTTC
CDR3: CASLPLTGANVLTF

J: TRBJ2-1
size: -
V: TRBV6-5
D: TRBD2
DNA: TGTGCCAGCAGTCGGGGACTAGCGGGAGGTCTGTTCTTC
CDR3: CASSRGLAGGLFF

J: TRBJ2-5
size: once
V: TRBV2
D: TRBD2
DNA: TGTGCCAGCAGGGGACTAGCGGGACCAGAGACCCAGTACTTC
CDR3: CASRGLAGPETQYF

J: TRBJ1-1
size: -
V: TRBV18
D: TRBD1
DNA: TGTGCCAGCTCACCCCCCAACAGGGGAGAGAACACTGAAGCTTTCTTT
CDR3: CASSPPNRGENTEAFF

J: TRBJ2-3
size: -
V: TRBV9
D: -
DNA: TGTGCCAGCTCCAGGGGAACTAGCACAGATACGCAGTATTTT
CDR3: CASSRGTSTDTQYF

J: TRBJ2-7
size: -
V: TRBV2
D: -
DNA: TGTGCCAGCAGGCAACAGGGCTACGAGCAGTACTTC
CDR3: CASRQQGYEQYF

J: TRBJ1-2
size: -
V: TRBV10-3
D: -
DNA: TGTGCCATCAGTGAGTCGGGACACCGCGGGGGTAACTATGGCTACACCTTC
CDR3: CAISESGHRGGNYGYTF

J: TRBJ1-5
size: -
V: TRBV7-2
D: -
DNA: TGTGCCAGCAGCTTAGGTGGGCTTAGCAATCAGCCCCAGCATTTT
CDR3: CASSLGGLSNQPQHF

J: TRBJ1-2
size: -
V: TRBV10-3
D: -
DNA: TGTGCCATCAGCGAGAGCCCCAACTTTGGCTACACCTTC
CDR3: CAISESPNFGYTF

J: TRBJ2-7
size: -
V: TRBV7-6
D: TRBD1
DNA: TGTGCCAGCAGCTTAGGGACAGGGAGGTCGGACGAGCAGTACTTC
CDR3: CASSLGTGRSDEQYF

J: TRBJ2-1
size: -
V: TRBV30
D: -
DNA: TGTGCCTGGAGTAATACGCGGCTAGAGCAGTTCTTC
CDR3: CAWSNTRLEQFF

J: TRBJ1-2
size: once
V: TRBV5-6
D: TRBD1
DNA: TGTGCCAGCAGCCATGGACGGACAGGGGGCCCCTATGGCTACACCTTC
CDR3: CASSHGRTGGPYGYTF

J: TRBJ2-1
size: once
V: TRBV7-6
D: -
DNA: TGTGCCAGCAGCAGAGGACTCAGCTCCTACAATGAGCAGTTCTTC
CDR3: CASSRGLSSYNEQFF

J: TRBJ1-4
size: -
V: TRBV6-1
D: -
DNA: TGTGCCAGCAGTGAAGACACAGCTAATGAAAAACTGTTTTTT
CDR3: CASSEDTANEKLFF

J: TRBJ2-1
size: -
V: TRBV5-8
D: TRBD2
DNA: TGTGCCAGCAGCTTGGGCGGGAGTCTTTACAATGAGCAGTTCTTC
CDR3: CASSLGGSLYNEQFF

J: TRBJ2-1
size: -
V: TRBV5-1
D: TRBD2
DNA: TGCGCCAGCACACGGACTAGCGTGAGCTCCTACAATGAGCAGTTCTTC
CDR3: CASTRTSVSSYNEQFF

J: TRBJ2-7
size: -
V: TRBV11-2
D: TRBD1
DNA: TGTGCCAGCAGCTTAGTGACAGGGGGGTACGAGCAGTACTTC
CDR3: CASSLVTGGYEQYF

J: TRBJ2-3
size: once
V: TRBV2
D: TRBD1
DNA: TGTGCCAGCAGAACAGGGACAGGGGGCCCAGATACGCAGTATTTT
CDR3: CASRTGTGGPDTQYF

J: TRBJ1-1
size: once
V: TRBV7-2
D: TRBD1
DNA: TGTGCCAGCAGCTTAGCGGGGACAGGGGCAATGAACACTGAAGCTTTCTTT
CDR3: CASSLAGTGAMNTEAFF

J: TRBJ1-1
size: -
V: TRBV7-8
D: TRBD1
DNA: TGTGCCAGCAGCCCGCGGGACAGCGAGAACACTGAAGCTTTCTTT
CDR3: CASSPRDSENTEAFF

J: TRBJ2-1
size: -
V: TRBV5-4
D: TRBD2
DNA: TGTGCCAGCAGCTTCCGGACTAGCGGGAGGGGATCCTACAATGAGCAGTTCTTC
CDR3: CASSFRTSGRGSYNEQFF

J: TRBJ2-3
size: -
V: TRBV29-1
D: TRBD2
DNA: TGCAGCGTTCGACTAGCCGACGCCTCGTTTGCTACGCAGTATTTT
CDR3: CSVRLADASFATQYF

J: TRBJ1-2
size: -
V: TRBV6-5
D: TRBD1
DNA: TGTGCCAGCAGTTACTCCCAGGCGACAGGGTTAGGAGGCTACACCTTC
CDR3: CASSYSQATGLGGYTF

J: TRBJ2-6
size: -
V: TRBV19
D: -
DNA: TGTGCCAGTATTCTCGTCGGGGCCAACGTCCTGACTTTC
CDR3: CASILVGANVLTF

J: TRBJ2-2
size: -
V: TRBV5-1
D: -
DNA: TGCGCCAGCAGCTTGGCTGGACTAAACACCGGGGAGCTGTTTTTT
CDR3: CASSLAGLNTGELFF

J: TRBJ1-4
size: -
V: TRBV30
D: -
DNA: TGTGCCTGGAGCCAAAGCAGGGGCGTAGGTGAAAAACTGTTTTTT
CDR3: CAWSQSRGVGEKLFF

J: TRBJ2-5
size: -
V: TRBV13
D: TRBD2
DNA: TGTGCCAGCAGCTCCCGTAGCGGGTTGCGGGAGACCCAGTACTTC
CDR3: CASSSRSGLRETQYF

J: TRBJ1-1
size: -
V: TRBV7-7
D: TRBD1
DNA: TGTGCCAGCAGCTCCCGACAGGGTACTGAAGCTTTCTTT
CDR3: CASSSRQGTEAFF

J: TRBJ1-3
size: -
V: TRBV18
D: -
DNA: TGTGCCAGCTCACCCCTCAGGGACACTGGAAACACCATATATTTT
CDR3: CASSPLRDTGNTIYF

J: TRBJ2-5
size: -
V: TRBV7-2
D: TRBD2
DNA: TGTGCCAAGACTAGCGGGGGGTACCAAGAGACCCAGTACTTC
CDR3: CAKTSGGYQETQYF

J: TRBJ2-1
size: -
V: TRBV19
D: -
DNA: TGTGCCACCAATAGCTTGGGTGGATACAATGAGCAGTTCTTC
CDR3: CATNSLGGYNEQFF

J: TRBJ1-3
size: -
V: TRBV6-6
D: -
DNA: TGTGCCAGCAGCCTCGAGGGCGGAAAAACCATATATTTT
CDR3: CASSLEGGKTIYF

J: TRBJ1-1
size: -
V: TRBV27
D: TRBD1
DNA: TGTGCCAGCAGCCGGGACAGGGGACCTACTGAAGCTTTCTTT
CDR3: CASSRDRGPTEAFF

J: TRBJ1-5
size: -
V: TRBV5-6
D: -
DNA: TGTGCCAGCAGCCTACAGGGCAATCAGCCCCAGCATTTT
CDR3: CASSLQGNQPQHF

J: TRBJ1-1
size: -
V: TRBV29-1
D: -
DNA: TGCAGCGTTGACTGGAACACTGAAGCTTTCTTT
CDR3: CSVDWNTEAFF

J: TRBJ2-7
size: few
V: TRBV27
D: -
DNA: TGTGCCAGCAGTTTCCGAGGGACCTACGAGCAGTACTTC
CDR3: CASSFRGTYEQYF

J: TRBJ2-3
size: -
V: TRBV29-1
D: -
DNA: TGCAGCGTTGTACCTAGCTGGGCAGATACGCAGTATTTT
CDR3: CSVVPSWADTQYF

J: TRBJ1-1
size: -
V: TRBV3-1/TRBV3-2
D: TRBD1
DNA: TGTGCCAGCAGCTTACCGGGACAGGGGACTGAAGCTTTCTTT
CDR3: CASSLPGQGTEAFF

J: TRBJ2-2
size: -
V: TRBV13
D: -
DNA: TGTGCCAGCAGCTTAGAAACTAGCCTCAACACCGGGGAGCTGTTTTTT
CDR3: CASSLETSLNTGELFF

J: TRBJ2-3
size: -
V: TRBV19
D: -
DNA: TGTGCCAGTAGGGCACCGCGCACAGATACGCAGTATTTT
CDR3: CASRAPRTDTQYF